Each of the 20 T cell receptor beta chains below was sequenced from the same sample in a study of blood T cell repertoires in COVID-19. Generated by immunoSEQ multiplex PCR, the TCRdb table keeps only in-frame clones and is missing some. The sample shows some 290,000 clones, more than 70% of them seen only once. Source material: peripheral blood. Receptors were obtained from a woman in her 30s with COVID-19, enrolled during active disease.

This clone came up once. The V gene is TRBV7-2, the J gene TRBJ2-3; 10 nucleotides agree with TRBD1. The trim removed 5 bases at V and 6 bases at J, leaving 14 bases unmatched. The CDR3 totals 17 residues. Germline-derived CDR1 and CDR2 are SGHTA and FQGNSA. The CDR3 sequence is CASSHPPGTGETDTQYF. CDR3 DNA: TGTGCCAGCAGCCATCCGCCCGGGACAGGGGAAACGGATACGCAGTATTTT.

This chain uses TRBV4-1 with TRBJ2-1; 10 nucleotides match TRBD2. The CDR3 has 15 residues. CDR1 and CDR2 (germline): MGHRA, YSYEKL. J lost 5 bases, V lost 4 bases, and 5 bases had no gene match. The CDR3: CASSPGTSVDNEQFF. The CDR3 region has the DNA TGCGCCAGCAGCCCGGGGACTAGCGTTGACAATGAGCAGTTCTTC.

This clone was counted once. The rearrangement uses TRBV6-5 and TRBJ2-3, with TRBD2 matching 9 bases. V trimming: 7 bases; J trimming: 2 bases; junction bases outside the gene matches: 4. The CDR3 runs 14 residues. Germline-derived CDR1 and CDR2 are MNHEY and SVGAGI. In DNA, the CDR3 is TGTGCCAGCAACCGACTAGCGGTCACAGATACGCAGTATTTT. It specifies CASNRLAVTDTQYF.

The gene calls are TRBV19 and TRBJ1-5; 7 bases map to TRBD1. The germline gives CDR1 LNHDA, CDR2 SQIVND (reference sequence). CDR3 length equals 15 residues. V trimming: 5 bases; J trimming: 1 base; junction bases outside the gene matches: 5. CDR3: CASSLTGVSNQPQHF. For the CDR3, the DNA is TGTGCCAGTAGTCTAACAGGGGTAAGCAATCAGCCCCAGCATTTT.

This clone is a singleton in its sample. The chain combines TRBV11-2 with TRBJ2-5, with TRBD2 as a possible D gene (7 bases). Germline CDR1 reads SGHAT; CDR2 reads FQNNGV. The CDR3 totals 15 residues. Trimming stripped 2 bases from V and 4 bases from J, with 14 bases between. This chain's CDR3 is CASSLRRGGGETQYF. CDR3 nucleotide sequence: TGTGCCAGCAGCTTACGGAGGGGGGGAGGAGAGACCCAGTACTTC. Together with reference TRBV11-2 and TRBJ2-5, the CDR3 gives the full variable domain: EAGVAQSPRYKIIEKRQSVAFWCNPISGHATLYWYQQILGQGPKLLIQFQNNGVVDDSQLPKDRFSAERLKGVDSTLKIQPAKLEDSAVYLCASSLRRGGGETQYFGPGTRLLVL.

The chain couples TRBV30 to TRBJ2-5; a weak D match, TRBD1 (5 bases). V lost 1 base and J 2 bases, leaving 8 bases between the germline ends. CDR1 and CDR2 (germline): GTSNPN, SVGIG (reference sequence). The CDR3 length is 13 residues. The DNA for the CDR3 is TGTGCCTGGAGTGGGACATTGCAAGAGACCCAGTACTTC. Translation gives CAWSGTLQETQYF.

This chain joins TRBV9 and TRBJ2-7, with 8 bases matching TRBD2. The CDR3 has 13 amino acids. Germline V gene sequence: CDR1 SGDLS, CDR2 YYNGEE. Unmatched junction bases numbered 6, after V lost 4 bases and J lost 6 bases. The DNA for the CDR3 is TGTGCCAGCAGCTTCGGACTAGCCGGCGAGCAGTACTTC. Encoded protein: CASSFGLAGEQYF.

The genes are TRBV5-6 and TRBJ1-4, with TRBD1 matching over 7 bases. With V trimmed by 3 bases and J by 6 bases, 2 bases remained unmatched. The CDR3 has 13 residues. Looked up from germline, CDR1 is SGHDT and CDR2 is YYEEEE. CDR3 nucleotides: TGTGCCAGCAGCTCTCAGGGGGATGAAAAACTGTTTTTT. This encodes CASSSQGDEKLFF.

The chain recombines TRBV5-1 with TRBJ2-1; 8 bases fit TRBD2. The germline V gene encodes CDR1 SGHRS and CDR2 YFSETQ. The CDR3 consists of 15 residues. V gave up 4 bases and J gave up 8 bases; unmatched junction bases: 11. The CDR3 nucleotides read TGCGCCAGCAGCCCGAGCGGGAGAGGAACCTATGAGCAGTTCTTC. Amino acid sequence: CASSPSGRGTYEQFF. Full variable domain (rest looked up from reference TRBV5-1 and TRBJ2-1): KAGVTQTPRYLIKTRGQQVTLSCSPISGHRSVSWYQQTPGQGLQFLFEYFSETQRNKGNFPGRFSGRQFSNSRSEMNVSTLELGDSALYLCASSPSGRGTYEQFFGPGTRLTVL.

The V gene is TRBV5-5, the J gene TRBJ1-4; 8 bases agree with TRBD1. The junction had 10 bases not matched to a gene; V was cut back by 4 bases and J by 8 bases. In germline, CDR1 is SGHKS, CDR2 YYEKEE (reference sequence). This CDR3 spans 15 amino acids. The CDR3 DNA sequence: TGTGCCAGCAGCCCCCCGGACAGGGTGAGCGAAAAACTGTTTTTT. This gives the protein CASSPPDRVSEKLFF.

The genes are TRBV19 and TRBJ2-3, with D tentatively TRBD1 (6 bases). Trimming took off 6 bases at V and 3 bases at J, with 13 bases between the two ends. Germline values: CDR1 LNHDA, CDR2 SQIVND (reference sequence). The CDR3 runs to 14 residues. The CDR3 nucleotides are TGTGCCAGTAGCCCGACAGGAGGAACAGATACGCAGTATTTT. The encoded protein is CASSPTGGTDTQYF.

This clone has only a few counts. The chain is built from TRBV5-6 and TRBJ1-2; D not certain. V was cut by 6 bases and J by 4 bases, with 16 bases left in between. This CDR3 has 14 residues. CDR1 is SGHDT, CDR2 YYEEEE, per germline. The DNA of the CDR3 is TGTGCCAGCACTGCGAGCGGCCGGTTCTATGGCTACACCTTC. Translating gives CASTASGRFYGYTF.

V gene TRBV5-1 combines with J gene TRBJ1-1, with TRBD1 identical over 9 bases. Germline assignment: CDR1 SGHRS and CDR2 YFSETQ. Trimming cost V 7 bases and J 5 bases; bases outside gene matches: 12. The CDR3 has 15 residues. The CDR3 sequence is CASRDRDGGKTEAFF. CDR3 bases: TGCGCCAGCCGGGACAGGGATGGAGGAAAGACTGAAGCTTTCTTT.

The CDR3 protein is CASSISPGQNYGYTF. The CDR3 region has the DNA TGCGCCAGCAGCATAAGCCCGGGACAGAACTATGGCTACACCTTC. The chain carries TRBV5-1 and TRBJ1-2; TRBD1 matches at 7 bases. The CDR3 has 15 amino acids. Germline V gene sequence: CDR1 SGHRS, CDR2 YFSETQ. Trimming cost V 4 bases and J 2 bases; bases outside gene matches: 8.

This chain connects TRBV6-2 or TRBV6-3 to TRBJ2-7; 7 nucleotides agree with TRBD2. V was pared by 0 bases and J by 4 bases, with 6 bases of the junction left unmatched. The CDR3 runs to 15 residues. Germline V CDR1 and CDR2: MNHEY, SVGEGT. The CDR3 loop reads CASSYSAGARYEQYF. The CDR3 DNA is TGTGCCAGCAGTTACTCTGCGGGAGCAAGGTACGAGCAGTACTTC.

CDR3 amino acids: CASSSGQGEETQYF. The CDR3 DNA follows: TGTGCCAGCAGCTCAGGACAGGGCGAGGAGACCCAGTACTTC. The genes are TRBV7-3 and TRBJ2-5; TRBD1 matches at 8 bases. Per the germline V gene, CDR1 is SGHTA and CDR2 is FQGTGA. J gave up 5 bases and V 4 bases, and 6 bases lay outside the gene matches. This CDR3 has 14 residues.

V and J are TRBV5-6 and TRBJ1-6; the D is unclear. The length of the CDR3 is 14 residues. Germline CDR1 reads SGHDT; CDR2 reads YYEEEE. V lost 8 bases to trimming and J lost 0 bases, with 9 bases between them. CDR3 in DNA: TGTGCCAGGGGCCCGAGCTCCTATAATTCACCCCTCCACTTT. Its translation is CARGPSSYNSPLHF.

The rearrangement links TRBV24-1 to TRBJ2-1; possibly TRBD2 for D (6 bases). This CDR3 is built from 15 residues. The V end was cut by 4 bases, the J end by 7 bases, with 16 bases between. Per the germline V gene, CDR1 is KGHDR and CDR2 is SFDVKD. CDR3 sequence: CATSEVVGGVNEQFF. The CDR3 DNA sequence: TGTGCCACCAGTGAAGTAGTAGGCGGGGTAAATGAGCAGTTCTTC.

The gene calls are TRBV4-1 and TRBJ1-1; D not resolved. The V end lost 0 bases, the J end lost 13 bases, and 15 bases lay between the germline ends. CDR1 and CDR2 (germline): MGHRA, YSYEKL. CDR3 size: 13 residues. The CDR3, as DNA: TGCGCCAGCAGCCAAGATAATGACGGCCCGGGTTTCTTT. Amino acid sequence: CASSQDNDGPGFF.

The genes are TRBV12-3 or TRBV12-4 and TRBJ2-7; TRBD1 agrees at 8 bases. This CDR3 region has 13 residues. V shed 8 bases and J 3 bases; nucleotides not matched to a gene: 6. DNA of the CDR3: TGTGCCAGCGGCGGGACAGGCCGCTACGAGCAGTACTTC. Protein: CASGGTGRYEQYF.